The 18 T cell receptor beta chains presented below share a single source sample, sequenced in a study of CD8 T cells in ankylosing spondylitis (TCRdb year 2017). What the authors observed across the whole study: A TCR beta motif made up of several highly homologous amino acid variants appeared to be characteristic of blood from ankylosing spondylitis patients.

Libraries were built with 5' RACE. TCRdb shows the sequencer as Illumina HiSeq 2500. TCRdb redid the processing of the public reads, applying fastp at Q25 and MiXCR, and retained in-frame beta chains. Rows with a matching CDR3 protein are joined into one entry that keeps the most common DNA and genes. The sample yields roughly 700,000 distinct CDR3 sequences; roughly 19% were counted once. The ten largest make up 15% to 20% of the sample. Their target antigens are unknown. Sequencing was done on a sample of blood, either unsorted or a sorted T cell fraction (not recorded which). Source of these receptors: a male donor with ankylosing spondylitis.

This clonotype was counted only a few times. The chain is built from TRBV2 and TRBJ1-2, with 9 nucleotides matching TRBD1. V lost 3 bases, J lost 0 bases, and 2 bases stayed unmatched. The germline V gene has CDR1 SNHLY and CDR2 FYNNEI. The CDR3 is 15 amino acids. The CDR3 spells CASSEGQGSNYGYTF. The CDR3 bases are TGTGCCAGCAGTGAGGGACAGGGATCTAACTATGGCTACACCTTC.

The CDR3 region has the DNA TGTGCCAGCAGCTCGACGGAGGGCTCCAGGAGTGAAAAACTGTTTTTT. As protein: CASSSTEGSRSEKLFF. The chain is built from TRBV3-1 and TRBJ1-4; the D is unclear. Germline CDR1 is LGHDT and CDR2 is YNNKEL (reference sequence). Trimming took 5 bases from V and 7 from J, leaving 20 bases between them. The CDR3 is 16 amino acids.

This chain links TRBV27 with TRBJ2-5; 11 positions agree with TRBD2. J was trimmed by 3 bases and V by 1 base; bases with no gene match: 13. The V gene's germline CDR1 is MNHEY and CDR2 SMNVEV (reference sequence). The CDR3 runs 19 residues. The CDR3 region is CASSLYRPQTLAGEETQYF. Here the CDR3 DNA reads TGTGCCAGCAGTTTATATAGGCCCCAAACACTAGCGGGAGAAGAGACCCAGTACTTC.

This clonotype has more than one count but fewer than ten. This chain joins TRBV5-1 and TRBJ2-3; possible D gene TRBD2, 6 bases. Trimming removed 6 bases from V and 0 bases from J, with 11 bases in between. This CDR3 contains 14 residues. Germline lookup yields CDR1 SGHRS and CDR2 YFSETQ. CDR3 sequence: CASILGGSTDTQYF. The CDR3 DNA is TGCGCCAGCATACTGGGGGGAAGCACAGATACGCAGTATTTT.

The chain carries TRBV29-1 and TRBJ1-1; 11 nucleotides align to TRBD1. With 7 bases clipped from V and 6 bases from J, the junction kept 7 bases outside the gene matches. CDR1 and CDR2 (germline): SQVTM, ANQGSEA. This CDR3 region has 13 residues. In nucleotides, the CDR3 is TGCAGCGGCTGGGGACAGGGGGAGGCTGAAGCTTTCTTT. This gives the protein CSGWGQGEAEAFF. The whole variable domain, filled in from reference TRBV29-1 and TRBJ1-1, reads SAVISQKPSRDICQRGTSLTIQCQVDSQVTMMFWYRQQPGQSLTLIATANQGSEATYESGFVIDKFPISRPNLTFSTLTVSNMSPEDSSIYLCSGWGQGEAEAFFGQGTRLTVV.

This clonotype was counted only a few times. The V call is TRBV10-3, the J call TRBJ2-1; D gene ambiguous. CDR3 length: 15 amino acids. CDR1 and CDR2 (germline): ENHRY, SYGVKD. Trimming stripped 4 bases from V and 3 bases from J, with 13 bases between. In nucleotides, the CDR3 is TGTGCCATCAGTGGGGCTTTAAGCCTCTACAATGAGCAGTTCTTC. Protein sequence: CAISGALSLYNEQFF.

The rearrangement links TRBV7-9 to TRBJ1-1; weak D call: TRBD1 (5 bases). Germline-derived CDR1 and CDR2 are SEHNR and FQNEAQ (reference sequence). V shed 3 bases and J shed 0 bases, with 11 bases lying between them. The CDR3 extends over 15 amino acids. CDR3 DNA sequence: TGTGCCAGCAGCTTTGGGGTGGGGCTGAACACTGAAGCTTTCTTT. Protein: CASSFGVGLNTEAFF.

This clonotype was recorded only once. V gene TRBV6-2 or TRBV6-3 combines with J gene TRBJ2-6; possible D gene TRBD1, 6 bases. Trimming left V 2 bases short and J 2 bases short, with 25 bases between. There are 21 residues in the CDR3. The germline gives CDR1 MNHEY, CDR2 SVGEGT. The CDR3 reads CASSYVVRVGTTTPGANVLTF. In DNA, the CDR3 is TGTGCCAGCAGTTACGTGGTTAGGGTGGGGACAACAACACCTGGGGCCAACGTCCTGACTTTC.

In its sample, this clonotype was seen a few times. The V call is TRBV20-1, the J call TRBJ2-2; no firm D call. This CDR3 has 13 amino acids. Trimming left V 4 bases short and J 7 bases short, with 13 bases between. Germline loops: CDR1 DFQATT, CDR2 SNEGSKA (reference sequence). The CDR3 loop is CSATSLGSGELFF. The CDR3 bases are TGCAGTGCTACCTCTCTAGGCAGCGGGGAGCTGTTTTTT.

V usage is TRBV20-1 and J usage is TRBJ2-5, with 8 bases fitting TRBD2. This CDR3 has 14 amino acids. From germline, CDR1 is DFQATT and CDR2 SNEGSKA (reference sequence). The ends lost 3 bases at V and 2 bases at J; junction bases unmatched: 5. The CDR3 loop is CSARVAGLQETQYF. The CDR3, as DNA: TGCAGTGCTAGGGTAGCGGGATTACAAGAGACCCAGTACTTC.

The chain is built from TRBV5-1 and TRBJ1-5; unclear D gene. The germline V gene encodes CDR1 SGHRS and CDR2 YFSETQ. The CDR3 is made up of 15 amino acids. V lost 5 bases and J lost 5, with 17 bases in between. Written as DNA, the CDR3 is TGCGCCAGCAGAGTAATTCCCACCTTGGATCAGCCCCAGCATTTT. Amino acid sequence: CASRVIPTLDQPQHF.

The V gene is TRBV29-1, the J gene TRBJ2-5; D is perhaps TRBD2 (6 bases). The ends were cut back, 8 bases at V and 2 bases at J, with 12 bases in the middle. Germline values: CDR1 SQVTM, CDR2 ANQGSEA. The CDR3 is 12 residues long. CDR3 nucleotides: TGCAGCTCCATAGCGGCTCAAGAGACCCAGTACTTC. Protein: CSSIAAQETQYF.

A few counts support this clonotype. The V and J genes are TRBV14 and TRBJ1-2; 7 bases are a match to TRBD1. The CDR3 covers 14 residues. The trim removed 3 bases at V and 11 bases at J, leaving 12 bases unmatched. CDR1 SGHDN and CDR2 FVKESK come from the germline V gene. The CDR3 DNA reads as TGTGCCAGCAGCCACCGACAGGGCCTATCGGGGTACACCTTC. Translated, it gives CASSHRQGLSGYTF.

The chain is built from TRBV7-3 and TRBJ2-5; 11 bases agree with TRBD1. The CDR3 extends over 18 amino acids. The J segment lost 5 bases and the V segment lost 1 base, leaving 12 bases of the junction unmatched. Germline CDR1 SGHTA, CDR2 FQGTGA. Written as DNA, the CDR3 is TGTGCCAGCAGCTTAATTGGGGGCGGACAGGGGGCAAGGGAGACCCAGTACTTC. This sequence encodes CASSLIGGGQGARETQYF.

The rearrangement links TRBV12-3 or TRBV12-4 to TRBJ2-2, with D unresolved. The CDR3 sequence is 15 residues long. V lost 1 base, J lost 2 bases, and 8 bases lay in between. The CDR3 here is CASSLGLRNTGELFF. The DNA for the CDR3 is TGTGCCAGCAGTTTAGGGTTAAGAAACACCGGGGAGCTGTTTTTT.

This clonotype showed up just a few times. The chain recombines TRBV20-1 with TRBJ2-6; 8 bases match TRBD1. Germline loops: CDR1 DFQATT, CDR2 SNEGSKA (reference sequence). CDR3 length: 18 amino acids. The junction had 13 bases not matched to a gene; V was cut back by 6 bases and J by 0 bases. DNA for the CDR3: TGCAGTGCCGGAGGGGGACAGGCCAAATACTCTGGGGCCAACGTCCTGACTTTC. Its translation: CSAGGGQAKYSGANVLTF.

This clonotype occurred a few times. The chain uses TRBV29-1 and TRBJ2-3; D remains ambiguous. Germline-derived CDR1 and CDR2 are SQVTM and ANQGSEA. V dropped 2 bases and J dropped 0 bases, with 9 bases sitting between them. The CDR3 totals 14 residues. CDR3 nucleotides: TGCAGCGTTGAACAGAAAACTAGCACAGATACGCAGTATTTT. Amino acid sequence: CSVEQKTSTDTQYF.

The chain carries TRBV5-1 and TRBJ2-7; no clear D. V shed 2 bases and J shed 7 bases, with 10 bases lying between them. Per germline, CDR1 SGHRS and CDR2 YFSETQ. This CDR3 is built from 12 residues. DNA of the CDR3: TGCGCCAGCAGCTTTAATTCATGGGAGCAGTACTTC. Its translation: CASSFNSWEQYF.